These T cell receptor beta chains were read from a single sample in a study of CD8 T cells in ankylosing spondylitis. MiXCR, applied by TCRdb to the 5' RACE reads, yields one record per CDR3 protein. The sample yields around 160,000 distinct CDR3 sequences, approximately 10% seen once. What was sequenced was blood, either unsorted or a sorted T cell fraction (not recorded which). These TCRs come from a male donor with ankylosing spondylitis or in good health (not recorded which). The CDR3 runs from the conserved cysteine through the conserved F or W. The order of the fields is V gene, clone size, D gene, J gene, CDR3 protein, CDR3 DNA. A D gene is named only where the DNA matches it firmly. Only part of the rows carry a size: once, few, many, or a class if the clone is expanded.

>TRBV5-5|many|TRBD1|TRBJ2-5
CASSAHGTDQETQYF
TGTGCCAGCAGCGCTCATGGGACAGATCAAGAGACCCAGTACTTC
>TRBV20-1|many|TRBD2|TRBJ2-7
CSAPRTAGGEQYF
TGCAGTGCTCCCCGGACTGCGGGAGGGGAGCAGTACTTC
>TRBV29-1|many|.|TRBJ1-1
CSVRRTGNTEAFF
TGCAGCGTCAGAAGGACCGGGAACACTGAAGCTTTCTTT
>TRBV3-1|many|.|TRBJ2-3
CASSQVSGRTDTQYF
TGTGCCAGCAGCCAAGTCTCGGGGCGCACAGATACGCAGTATTTT
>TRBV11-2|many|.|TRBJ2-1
CASSLPAVSSYNEQFF
TGTGCCAGCAGCTTACCGGCAGTAAGCTCCTACAATGAGCAGTTCTTC
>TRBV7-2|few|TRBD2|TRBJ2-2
CASSLNSGGNTGELFF
TGTGCCAGCAGCTTGAATAGCGGGGGGAACACCGGGGAGCTGTTTTTT
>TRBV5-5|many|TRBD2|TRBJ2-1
CASSLESGGRGEQFF
TGTGCCAGCAGCTTGGAGTCGGGAGGGAGGGGTGAGCAGTTCTTC
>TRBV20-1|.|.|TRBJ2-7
CSAAKYEQYF
TGCAGTGCTGCCAAGTACGAGCAGTACTTC
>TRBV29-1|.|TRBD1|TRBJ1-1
CSGGGTGNTEAFF
TGCAGCGGGGGAGGGACAGGGAACACTGAAGCTTTCTTT
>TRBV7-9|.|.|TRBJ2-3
CASSLPPSTDTQYF
TGTGCCAGCAGCCTACCCCCAAGCACAGATACGCAGTATTTT
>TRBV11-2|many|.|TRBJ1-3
CASSPPGDLAWNTIYF
TGTGCCAGCAGCCCCCCCGGGGACTTGGCGTGGAACACCATATATTTT
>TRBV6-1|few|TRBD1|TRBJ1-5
CASRGTGDAQPQHF
TGTGCCAGCAGAGGTACAGGGGACGCGCAGCCCCAGCATTTT
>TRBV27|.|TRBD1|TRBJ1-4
CASSTPGQGTSTNEKLFF
TGTGCCAGCAGTACGCCGGGACAGGGAACTTCAACTAATGAAAAACTGTTTTTT
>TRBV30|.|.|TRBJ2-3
CAWSVHTDTQYF
TGTGCCTGGAGTGTACACACAGATACGCAGTATTTT
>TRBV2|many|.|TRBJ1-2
CASSVRPLRQGDGYTF
TGTGCCAGCAGTGTGCGTCCACTACGACAAGGGGATGGCTACACCTTC
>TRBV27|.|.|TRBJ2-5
CASSIRYQETQYF
TGTGCCAGCAGTATACGGTACCAAGAGACCCAGTACTTC
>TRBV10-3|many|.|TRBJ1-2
CAISPPPGQSGYTF
TGTGCCATCAGCCCACCCCCCGGACAGTCGGGCTACACCTTC
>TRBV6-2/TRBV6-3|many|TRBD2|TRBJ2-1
CASSPIAGRTYNEQFF
TGTGCCAGCAGTCCCATAGCGGGCCGGACTTACAATGAGCAGTTCTTC
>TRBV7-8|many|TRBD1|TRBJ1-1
CASSARGRGSEAFF
TGTGCCAGCAGCGCCAGGGGGCGCGGTTCTGAAGCTTTCTTT
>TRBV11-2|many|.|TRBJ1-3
CASRQGAGNTIYF
TGTGCCAGCAGGCAGGGCGCAGGAAACACCATATATTTT
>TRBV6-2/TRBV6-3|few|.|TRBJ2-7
CASSYSLAYEQYF
TGTGCCAGCAGTTACTCATTAGCGTACGAGCAGTACTTC
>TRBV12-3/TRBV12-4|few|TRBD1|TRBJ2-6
CASSRGQGDSGANVLTF
TGTGCCAGCAGTCGGGGACAGGGGGACTCTGGGGCCAACGTCCTGACTTTC
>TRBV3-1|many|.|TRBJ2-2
CASSQGRGGELFF
TGTGCCAGCAGCCAAGGTCGGGGCGGGGAGCTGTTTTTT
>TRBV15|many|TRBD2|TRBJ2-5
CATSRVGLAGKETQYF
TGTGCCACCAGCAGAGTCGGGCTAGCGGGAAAAGAGACCCAGTACTTC
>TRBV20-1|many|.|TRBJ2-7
CSAGSLVGLRYEQYF
TGCAGTGCTGGGTCGTTAGTGGGACTCAGATACGAGCAGTACTTC
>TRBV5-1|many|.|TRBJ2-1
CASSFQLGGEQFF
TGCGCCAGCAGCTTCCAGCTAGGGGGTGAGCAGTTCTTC
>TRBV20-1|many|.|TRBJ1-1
CSARPGQLSNTEAFF
TGCAGTGCTAGGCCGGGACAATTATCGAACACTGAAGCTTTCTTT
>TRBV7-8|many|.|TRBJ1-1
CASSLGRRTEAFF
TGTGCCAGCAGCTTAGGCAGGAGAACTGAAGCTTTCTTT
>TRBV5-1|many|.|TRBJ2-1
CASSRDSDNEQFF
TGCGCCAGCAGCAGGGACTCTGACAATGAGCAGTTCTTC
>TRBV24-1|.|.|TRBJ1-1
CATSGDAEAFF
TGTGCCACCAGCGGGGACGCTGAAGCTTTCTTT
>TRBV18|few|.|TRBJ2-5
CASSPGTGNLRQETQYF
TGTGCCAGCTCACCAGGGACGGGCAATCTTCGGCAAGAGACCCAGTACTTC
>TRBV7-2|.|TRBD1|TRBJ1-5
CASSLGTGGGSNQPQHF
TGTGCCAGCAGCTTAGGAACAGGGGGCGGAAGCAATCAGCCCCAGCATTTT
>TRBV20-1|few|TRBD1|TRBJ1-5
CSARSDRDRGRQPQHF
TGCAGTGCTCGTTCCGACCGGGACAGGGGTCGGCAGCCCCAGCATTTT
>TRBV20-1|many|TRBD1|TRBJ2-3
CSKGTGGTDTQYF
TGCAGTAAAGGGACAGGGGGCACAGATACGCAGTATTTT
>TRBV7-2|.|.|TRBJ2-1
CASSLVRYSGYNEQFF
TGTGCCAGCAGCTTAGTTAGGTACTCAGGGTACAATGAGCAGTTCTTC
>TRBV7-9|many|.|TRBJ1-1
CASSEGAVGDTEAFF
TGTGCCAGCAGCGAAGGGGCCGTAGGGGACACTGAAGCTTTCTTT
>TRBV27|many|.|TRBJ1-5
CASSSFQNNQPQHF
TGTGCCAGCAGTTCGTTCCAGAATAATCAGCCCCAGCATTTT
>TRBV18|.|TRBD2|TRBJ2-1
CASSLAGTKNDEQFF
TGTGCCAGCTCATTGGCCGGGACTAAGAACGATGAGCAGTTCTTC
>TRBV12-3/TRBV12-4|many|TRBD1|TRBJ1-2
CASSSQQGASGYTF
TGTGCCAGCAGTTCCCAACAGGGGGCTAGTGGCTACACCTTC
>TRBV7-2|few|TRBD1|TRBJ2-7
CASSLGWDRGYEQYF
TGTGCCAGCAGCTTGGGCTGGGACAGGGGCTACGAGCAGTACTTC
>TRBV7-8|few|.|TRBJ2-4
CASSLGGGGASGNIQYF
TGTGCCAGCAGCTTAGGGGGTGGGGGGGCCTCGGGAAACATTCAGTACTTC
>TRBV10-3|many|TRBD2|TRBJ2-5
CAISPSGISETQYF
TGTGCCATCAGTCCTAGCGGGATCAGTGAGACCCAGTACTTC
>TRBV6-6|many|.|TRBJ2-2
CASSGVHGELFF
TGTGCCAGCAGCGGGGTTCACGGGGAGCTGTTTTTT
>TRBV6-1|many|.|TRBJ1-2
CASRVGSNYGYTF
TGTGCCAGCAGGGTCGGGTCTAACTATGGCTACACCTTC
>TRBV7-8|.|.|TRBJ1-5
CASSLEQGSLGNQPQHF
TGTGCCAGCAGCTTAGAACAGGGCAGTCTGGGCAATCAGCCCCAGCATTTT
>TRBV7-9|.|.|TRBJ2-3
CASSSLASDTQYF
TGTGCCAGCAGCTCTCTAGCTTCAGATACGCAGTATTTT
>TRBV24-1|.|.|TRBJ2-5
CATSDNARGGETQYF
TGTGCCACCAGTGACAATGCCAGGGGTGGCGAGACCCAGTACTTC
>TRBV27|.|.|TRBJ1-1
CASSLSNRNTEAFF
TGTGCCAGCAGTTTATCGAACCGGAACACTGAAGCTTTCTTT
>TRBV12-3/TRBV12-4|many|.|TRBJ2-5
CASSLQGQETQYF
TGTGCCAGCAGTTTACAGGGACAAGAGACCCAGTACTTC
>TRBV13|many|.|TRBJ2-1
CASSLGFSNEQFF
TGTGCCAGCAGCTTAGGTTTCAGCAATGAGCAGTTCTTC